This TCR beta chain came from a study of T cell changes during pregnancy in multiple sclerosis. TCRdb keeps only in-frame clones here, not all; method: immunoSEQ multiplex PCR. Counted here are around 31,000 clones, around 88% occurring once; the ten biggest clones make up around 0.77%. Germline-derived CDR1 and CDR2 are MNHEY and SMNVEV (reference sequence). The J segment lost 0 bases and the V segment lost 6 bases, leaving 8 bases of the junction unmatched. This CDR3 spans 18 amino acids. The sequence was obtained from a female donor in good health, enrolled as a control in a pregnancy study. The V gene is TRBV27, the J gene TRBJ2-7, with 16 bases that match TRBD2. The sequencing here drew on CD4+ T cells from peripheral blood mononuclear cells, taken in the first trimester of pregnancy. In nucleotides, the CDR3 is TGTGCCAGCAGACCTGCGGGACTAGCGGGGGGGAGCTCCTACGAGCAGTACTTC. Its translation: CASRPAGLAGGSSYEQYF.